This T cell receptor (beta chain) was captured in a study of blood T cell repertoires in COVID-19. The CDR3 spans 18 residues. V shed 4 bases and J 6 bases; nucleotides not matched to a gene: 19. Germline V gene sequence: CDR1 SGHTA, CDR2 FQGNSA. Generated by immunoSEQ multiplex PCR, the TCRdb table keeps only in-frame clones and is missing some. In the table there are about 270,000 clones, about nine tenths of which are singletons. Participant age was roughly 18 to 90 years, and participants resided in around 24 US areas. Participants' reported clinical history set cohort assignment. This receptor was identified in a woman between 50 and 59 years old who had recovered from COVID-19. Sequencing input: PBMCs or T cells enriched from blood (not recorded which). This chain joins TRBV7-2 and TRBJ2-7; 9 bases line up with TRBD2. CDR3 sequence reads: CASSSNPIYRREGSEQYF. As DNA, the CDR3 is TGTGCCAGCAGCTCTAATCCTATATATCGGCGGGAGGGGAGCGAGCAGTACTTC.